One TCR beta chain is described in this entry. The antigen remains unidentified. Vbeta (60) and Jbeta (13) primers were used in the PCR. Clones were sequenced by immunoSEQ multiplex PCR, and TCRdb holds only the in-frame ones, with some missing. The table shows roughly 160,000 clones, with around four fifths occurring only once. Healthy bone marrow donors made up the donor group. Germline V gives CDR1 SGHTA, CDR2 FQGNSA. CDR3 size: 11 residues. V was pared by 5 bases and J by 4 bases, with 5 bases between. The sample comes from a study of cytomegalovirus exposure and HLA in healthy donors. Points from the study as a whole: Analysis performed later found about 18,000 TCR beta sequences associated with HLA alleles at 0.05 false discovery rate. Sequencing likely generated an artifact that appeared as a cluster of highly shared sequence variants.

The sequencing sample was made of PBMCs. The V gene is TRBV7-2, the J gene TRBJ2-5, with unresolved D. This clonotype was sampled from a boy younger than 10 in good health and CMV-seronegative. In nucleotides, the CDR3 is TGTGCCAGCAGCCCAGTAGAGACCCAGTACTTC. This gives the protein CASSPVETQYF.